These 9 T cell receptor beta chains were all obtained from the same sample, sequenced in a study of response to subunit inactivated influenza vaccine (dated by TCRdb to the late 2010s). Read against the paper, the sample's time point label means: 45 days after influenza vaccine administration. The library was made by RT-PCR. Instrument used: Illumina HiSeq 2500. TCRdb trimmed public reads at Q25 via fastp, called clones via MiXCR and kept in-frame beta chains. Rows with a matching CDR3 protein are joined into one entry that keeps the most common DNA and genes. This sample has approximately 480,000 distinct CDR3 sequences in its table, and around 9.9% of those were observed once. About 12% of the sample goes to the ten largest clones. The specimen comprised PBMCs from blood, sampled about 40 days after vaccination. The receptors were sampled from a man over 45 who received an inactivated influenza vaccine. Donor details come from another sample of the same person, matched by shared clones.

This clonotype was observed a few times. The DNA of the CDR3 is TGTGCCAGCAGCGTAGTGAGGGGTTCGAACACCATATATTTT. It translates to CASSVVRGSNTIYF. V gene TRBV9 combines with J gene TRBJ1-3, with D tentatively TRBD1 (5 bases). The CDR3 runs to 14 residues. V lost 0 bases, J lost 7 bases, and 11 bases lay in between. From germline, CDR1 is SGDLS and CDR2 YYNGEE.

In its sample, this clonotype was seen a few times. The gene calls are TRBV20-1 and TRBJ1-2; D unclear. The CDR3 consists of 13 residues. In germline, CDR1 is DFQATT, CDR2 SNEGSKA (reference sequence). The germline V and J ends were trimmed by 3 bases and 0 bases, with 8 bases remaining between them. CDR3 residues: CSARSTTNYGYTF. The CDR3 nucleotides read TGCAGTGCTAGGTCCACAACTAACTATGGCTACACCTTC.

V and J are TRBV11-2 and TRBJ2-1; 15 nucleotides line up with TRBD2. The germline CDR1 and CDR2 sequences are SGHAT and FQNNGV. The V gene end was trimmed by 2 bases and the J gene end by 8 bases; junction bases not matched to a gene: 7. This CDR3 has 17 amino acids. DNA for the CDR3: TGTGCCAGCAGCTTACCAGGGACTAGCGGGGGGTCCCATGAGCAGTTCTTC. Its translation: CASSLPGTSGGSHEQFF.

Many counts were recorded for this clonotype. The J gene is TRBJ1-2, the V gene TRBV6-6; D possibly corresponds to TRBD1 (5 bases). The CDR3 has 11 residues. V lost 6 bases, J lost 3 bases, and 5 bases lay in between. Germline V gene data show CDR1 as MNHNY and CDR2 as SVGAGI (reference sequence). Here the CDR3 reads CASRGDYGYTF. The CDR3 DNA sequence: TGTGCCAGCAGGGGGGACTATGGCTACACCTTC.

This clonotype was counted ten times or more. The chain is built from TRBV3-1 and TRBJ2-7, with 8 positions matching TRBD1. The junction had 13 bases not matched to a gene; V was cut back by 0 bases and J by 3 bases. The CDR3 runs 18 residues. Germline-derived CDR1 and CDR2 are LGHDT and YNNKEL (reference sequence). CDR3: CASSQDWDRRSTYYEQYF. CDR3 in DNA: TGTGCCAGCAGCCAAGATTGGGACAGGCGGAGCACGTACTACGAGCAGTACTTC.

J is TRBJ2-7 and V is TRBV6-2 or TRBV6-3; 7 bases align to TRBD2. V lost 0 bases to trimming and J lost 2 bases; unmatched junction nucleotides: 10. There are 17 residues in the CDR3. The germline CDR1 and CDR2 sequences are MNHEY and SVGEGT. Here the CDR3 DNA reads TGTGCCAGCAGTTACTCGCGTTCTAGCGGAGGTACCTACGAGCAGTACTTC. Amino acids: CASSYSRSSGGTYEQYF.

This clonotype has just a few counts. The J gene is TRBJ2-7, the V gene TRBV5-6; 8 positions match TRBD1. Germline V gene data show CDR1 as SGHDT and CDR2 as YYEEEE. This CDR3 has 16 amino acids. The V gene end was trimmed by 4 bases and the J gene end by 0 bases; junction bases not matched to a gene: 9. CDR3 sequence (DNA): TGTGCCAGCAGCCCGTCACCTGGACAGGGCTCCTACGAGCAGTACTTC. Its protein product is CASSPSPGQGSYEQYF. The full variable domain, rest sourced from reference TRBV5-6 and TRBJ2-7, is DAGVTQSPTHLIKTRGQQVTLRCSPKSGHDTVSWYQQALGQGPQFIFQYYEEEERQRGNFPDRFSGHQFPNYSSELNVNALLLGDSALYLCASSPSPGQGSYEQYFGPGTRLTVT.

In DNA form, the CDR3 reads TGCGCCAGCAGCCATTCCGTCCGCAATGAGCAGTTCTTC. Residues: CASSHSVRNEQFF. The V call is TRBV4-1, the J call TRBJ2-1; D not resolved. V gave up 3 bases and J gave up 6 bases, with 9 bases separating them. Germline V lookup: CDR1 MGHRA, CDR2 YSYEKL. The CDR3 contains 13 residues.

The sample holds a few counts of this clonotype. J is TRBJ2-7 and V is TRBV11-2; TRBD1 matches 9 bases. The germline V gene has CDR1 SGHAT and CDR2 FQNNGV. Trimming removed 6 bases from V and 5 bases from J; junction bases left unmatched: 5. The CDR3 covers 13 residues. CDR3 DNA sequence: TGTGCCAGCAGTCGGGACAGGGTCCACGAGCAGTACTTC. Protein product: CASSRDRVHEQYF.